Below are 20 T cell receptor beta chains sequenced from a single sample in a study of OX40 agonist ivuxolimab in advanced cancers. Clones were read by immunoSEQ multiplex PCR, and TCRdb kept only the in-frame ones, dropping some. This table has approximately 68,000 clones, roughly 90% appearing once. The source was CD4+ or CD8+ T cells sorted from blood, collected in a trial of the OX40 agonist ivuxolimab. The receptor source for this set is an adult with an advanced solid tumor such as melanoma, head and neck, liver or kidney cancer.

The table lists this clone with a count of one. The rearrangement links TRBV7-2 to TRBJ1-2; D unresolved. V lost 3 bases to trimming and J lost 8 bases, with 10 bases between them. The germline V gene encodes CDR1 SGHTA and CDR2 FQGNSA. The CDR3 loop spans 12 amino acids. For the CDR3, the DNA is TGTGCCAGCAGCTTCGGCGGAGGAGGCTACACCTTC. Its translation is CASSFGGGGYTF.

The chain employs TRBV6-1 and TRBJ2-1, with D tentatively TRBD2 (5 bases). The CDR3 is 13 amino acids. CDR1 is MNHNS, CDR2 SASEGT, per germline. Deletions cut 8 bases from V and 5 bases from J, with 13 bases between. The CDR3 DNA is TGTGCCAGCGTCCGAGGGAAGAACAATGAGCAGTTCTTC. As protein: CASVRGKNNEQFF.

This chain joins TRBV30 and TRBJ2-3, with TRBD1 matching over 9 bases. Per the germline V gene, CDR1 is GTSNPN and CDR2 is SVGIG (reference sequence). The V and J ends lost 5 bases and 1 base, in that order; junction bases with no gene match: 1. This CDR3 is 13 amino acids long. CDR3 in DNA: TGTGCCTGGGGACAGGGGCGCACAGATACGCAGTATTTT. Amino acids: CAWGQGRTDTQYF. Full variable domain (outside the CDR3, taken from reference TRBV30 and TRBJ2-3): SQTIHQWPATLVQPVGSPLSLECTVEGTSNPNLYWYRQAAGRGLQLLFYSVGIGQISSEVPQNLSASRPQDRQFILSSKKLLLSDSGFYLCAWGQGRTDTQYFGPGTRLTVL.

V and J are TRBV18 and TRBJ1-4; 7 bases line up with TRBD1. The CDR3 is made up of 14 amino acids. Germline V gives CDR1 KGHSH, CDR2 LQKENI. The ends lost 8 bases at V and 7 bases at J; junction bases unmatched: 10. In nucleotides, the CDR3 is TGTGCCAGCACAGACAGGGACAGCAGTGAAAAACTGTTTTTT. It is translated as CASTDRDSSEKLFF.

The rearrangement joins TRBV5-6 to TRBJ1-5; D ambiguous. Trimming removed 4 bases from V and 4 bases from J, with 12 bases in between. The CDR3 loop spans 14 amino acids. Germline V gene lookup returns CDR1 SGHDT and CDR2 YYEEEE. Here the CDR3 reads CASSPLRGNQPQHF. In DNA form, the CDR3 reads TGTGCCAGCAGCCCCTTGCGGGGTAATCAGCCCCAGCATTTT.

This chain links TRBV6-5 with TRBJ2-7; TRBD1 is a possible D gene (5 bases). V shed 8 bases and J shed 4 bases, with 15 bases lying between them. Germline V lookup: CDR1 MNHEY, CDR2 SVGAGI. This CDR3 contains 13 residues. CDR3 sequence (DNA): TGTGCCAGCCTAGGGGTCGATACGTACGAGCAGTACTTC. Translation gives CASLGVDTYEQYF.

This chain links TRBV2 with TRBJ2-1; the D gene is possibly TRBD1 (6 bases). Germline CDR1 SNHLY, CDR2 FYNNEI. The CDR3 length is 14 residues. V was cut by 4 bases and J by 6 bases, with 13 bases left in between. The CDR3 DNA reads TGTGCCAGCAGTGTCGATCGCAGGGGCAATGAGCAGTTCTTC. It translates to CASSVDRRGNEQFF.

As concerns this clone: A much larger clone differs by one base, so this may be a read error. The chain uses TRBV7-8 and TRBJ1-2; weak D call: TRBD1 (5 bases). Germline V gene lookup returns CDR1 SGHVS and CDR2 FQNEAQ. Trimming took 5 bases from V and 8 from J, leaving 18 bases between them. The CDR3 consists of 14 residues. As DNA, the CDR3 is TGTGCCAGCAGCCTTAGGACAACGGCTGACGGCTACACCTTC. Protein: CASSLRTTADGYTF. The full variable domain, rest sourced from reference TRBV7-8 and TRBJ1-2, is GAGVSQSPRYKVAKRGQDVALRCDPISGHVSLFWYQQALGQGPEFLTYFQNEAQLDKSGLPSDRFFAERPEGSVSTLKIQRTQQEDSAVYLCASSLRTTADGYTFGSGTRLTVV.

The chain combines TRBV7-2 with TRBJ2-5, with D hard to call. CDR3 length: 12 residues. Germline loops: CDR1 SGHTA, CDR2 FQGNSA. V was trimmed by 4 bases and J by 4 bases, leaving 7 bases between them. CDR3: CASSSSRETQYF. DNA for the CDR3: TGTGCCAGCAGCTCATCCAGAGAGACCCAGTACTTC.

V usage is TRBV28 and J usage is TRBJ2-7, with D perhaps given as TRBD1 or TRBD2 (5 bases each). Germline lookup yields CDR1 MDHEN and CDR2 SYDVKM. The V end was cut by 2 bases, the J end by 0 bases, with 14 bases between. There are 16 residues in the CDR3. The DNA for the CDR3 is TGTGCCAGCAGTTTAGGTTCGGGACGGAGCTCCTACGAGCAGTACTTC. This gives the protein CASSLGSGRSSYEQYF.

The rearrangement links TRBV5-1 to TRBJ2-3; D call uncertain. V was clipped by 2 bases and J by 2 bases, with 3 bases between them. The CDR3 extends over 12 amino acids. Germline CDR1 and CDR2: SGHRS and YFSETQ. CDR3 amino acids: CASSFNTDTQYF. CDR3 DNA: TGCGCCAGCAGCTTTAACACAGATACGCAGTATTTT.

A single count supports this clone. DNA of the CDR3: TGCGCCAGCAGCTTGGCCGTGAAGGGCAATTCACCCCTCCACTTT. Residues: CASSLAVKGNSPLHF. J is TRBJ1-6 and V is TRBV5-1; D gene ambiguous. This CDR3 is built from 15 residues. Per germline, CDR1 SGHRS and CDR2 YFSETQ. V was shortened by 0 bases and J by 7 bases, with 11 bases between the two germline ends.

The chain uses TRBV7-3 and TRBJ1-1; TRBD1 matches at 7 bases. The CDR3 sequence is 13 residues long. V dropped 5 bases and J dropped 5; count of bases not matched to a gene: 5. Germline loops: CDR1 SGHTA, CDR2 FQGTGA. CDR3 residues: CASSAQGLTEAFF. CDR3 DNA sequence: TGTGCCAGCAGCGCACAGGGGTTGACTGAAGCTTTCTTT. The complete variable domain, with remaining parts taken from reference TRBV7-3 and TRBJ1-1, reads GAGVSQTPSNKVTEKGKYVELRCDPISGHTALYWYRQSLGQGPEFLIYFQGTGAADDSGLPNDRFFAVRPEGSVSTLKIQRTERGDSAVYLCASSAQGLTEAFFGQGTRLTVV.

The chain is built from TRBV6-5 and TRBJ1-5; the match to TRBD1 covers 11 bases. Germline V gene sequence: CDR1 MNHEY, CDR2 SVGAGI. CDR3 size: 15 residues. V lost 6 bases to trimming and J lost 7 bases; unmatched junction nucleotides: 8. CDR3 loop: CASSSGQGVRQPQHF. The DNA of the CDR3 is TGTGCCAGCAGCTCGGGACAGGGGGTGCGGCAGCCCCAGCATTTT.

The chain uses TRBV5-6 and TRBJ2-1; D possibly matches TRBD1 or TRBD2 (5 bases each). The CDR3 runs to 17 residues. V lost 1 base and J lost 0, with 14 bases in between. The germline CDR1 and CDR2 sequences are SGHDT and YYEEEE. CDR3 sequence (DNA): TGTGCCAGCAGCTTGAAGGGACGCTGGGGCTCCTACAATGAGCAGTTCTTC. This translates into CASSLKGRWGSYNEQFF.

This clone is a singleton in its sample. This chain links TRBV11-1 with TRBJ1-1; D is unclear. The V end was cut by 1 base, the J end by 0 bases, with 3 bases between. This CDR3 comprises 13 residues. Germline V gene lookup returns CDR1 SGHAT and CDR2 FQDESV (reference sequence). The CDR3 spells CASSLDMNTEAFF. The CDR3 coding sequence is TGTGCCAGCAGCTTAGACATGAACACTGAAGCTTTCTTT. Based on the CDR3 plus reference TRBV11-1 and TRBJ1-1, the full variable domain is EAEVAQSPRYKITEKSQAVAFWCDPISGHATLYWYRQILGQGPELLVQFQDESVVDDSQLPKDRFSAERLKGVDSTLKIQPAELGDSAMYLCASSLDMNTEAFFGQGTRLTVV.

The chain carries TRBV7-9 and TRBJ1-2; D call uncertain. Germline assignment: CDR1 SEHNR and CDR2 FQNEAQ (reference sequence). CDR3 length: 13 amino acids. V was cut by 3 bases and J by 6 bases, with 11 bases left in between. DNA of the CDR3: TGTGCCAGCAGCTTGACTGGATTTCATGGCTACACCTTC. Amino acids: CASSLTGFHGYTF.

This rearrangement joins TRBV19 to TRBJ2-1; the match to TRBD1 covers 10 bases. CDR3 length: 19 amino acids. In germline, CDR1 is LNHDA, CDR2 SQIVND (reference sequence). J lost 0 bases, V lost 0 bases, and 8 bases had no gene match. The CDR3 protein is CASSIETGGTSSSYNEQFF. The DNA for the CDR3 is TGTGCCAGTAGTATAGAGACAGGGGGCACCTCGAGCTCCTACAATGAGCAGTTCTTC.

DNA of the CDR3: TGTGCCAGCTCACCGGGCTCTGGGGCCAACGTCCTGACTTTC. This codes for CASSPGSGANVLTF. The chain has TRBV18 and TRBJ2-6; D unclear. Germline assignment: CDR1 KGHSH and CDR2 LQKENI. The CDR3 has 14 residues. V gave up 3 bases and J gave up 0 bases, with 3 bases separating them. The full variable domain, in which reference TRBV18 and TRBJ2-6 provide the parts outside the CDR3, is NAGVMQNPRHLVRRRGQEARLRCSPMKGHSHVYWYRQLPEEGLKFMVYLQKENIIDESGMPKERFSAEFPKEGPSILRIQQVVRGDSAAYFCASSPGSGANVLTFGAGSRLTVL.

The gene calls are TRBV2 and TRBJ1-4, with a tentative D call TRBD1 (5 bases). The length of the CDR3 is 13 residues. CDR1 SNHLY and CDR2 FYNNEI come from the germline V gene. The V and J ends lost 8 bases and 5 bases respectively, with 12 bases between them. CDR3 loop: CASGLDRNEKLFF. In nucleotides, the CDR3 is TGTGCCAGCGGTCTTGACAGAAATGAAAAACTGTTTTTT.